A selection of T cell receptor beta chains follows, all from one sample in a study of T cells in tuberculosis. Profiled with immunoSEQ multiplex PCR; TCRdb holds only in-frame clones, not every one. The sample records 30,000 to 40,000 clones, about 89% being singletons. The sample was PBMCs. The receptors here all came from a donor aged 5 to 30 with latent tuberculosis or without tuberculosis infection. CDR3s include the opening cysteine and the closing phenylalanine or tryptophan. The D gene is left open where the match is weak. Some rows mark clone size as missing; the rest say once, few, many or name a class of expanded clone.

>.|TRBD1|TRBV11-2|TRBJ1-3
TGTGCCAGCAGATTCCGGGACAGTGACTTCGGTGGAAACACCATATATTTT
CASRFRDSDFGGNTIYF
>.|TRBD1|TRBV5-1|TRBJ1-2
TGCGCCAGCAGCATATCGGGACAGGGGATATATGGCTACACCTTC
CASSISGQGIYGYTF
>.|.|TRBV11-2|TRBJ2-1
TGTGCCAGCAGCCCCTCCCCCCGGGTGGCTGAGCAGTTCTTC
CASSPSPRVAEQFF
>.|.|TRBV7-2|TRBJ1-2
TGTGCCAGCAGCTTACTGGGGCTCGGCTATGGCTACACCTTC
CASSLLGLGYGYTF
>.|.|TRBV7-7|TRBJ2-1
TGTGCCAGCAGCCGTCGCGGTAGCCGGGATGAGCAGTTCTTC
CASSRRGSRDEQFF
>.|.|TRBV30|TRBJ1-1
TGTGCCTGGAGTGTACGAGGGCTCACTGAAGCTTTCTTT
CAWSVRGLTEAFF
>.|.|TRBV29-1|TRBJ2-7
TGCAGCGTTATTTGCCCAGCGGAGACGATCTACGAGCAGTACTTC
CSVICPAETIYEQYF
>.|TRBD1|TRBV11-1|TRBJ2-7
TGTGCCAGCAGCTGGGGGACAGGGGGCTACGAGCAGTACTTC
CASSWGTGGYEQYF
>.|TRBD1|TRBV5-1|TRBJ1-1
TGCGCCAGCAGCCCTGGGACAGAACTTGAAGCTTTCTTT
CASSPGTELEAFF
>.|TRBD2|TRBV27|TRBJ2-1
TGTGCCAGCAGTCCCGGGACTAGCGGGGGTAATGAGCAGTTCTTC
CASSPGTSGGNEQFF
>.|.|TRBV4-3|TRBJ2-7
TGCGCCAGCAGCCAAGGTCTAGTGAACGAGCAGTACTTC
CASSQGLVNEQYF
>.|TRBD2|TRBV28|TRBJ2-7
TGTGCCAGCAACCTTTACGGGACTAGCGGGGGCTACGAGCAGTACTTC
CASNLYGTSGGYEQYF
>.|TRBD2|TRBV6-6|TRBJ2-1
TGTGCCAGCAGTTACTCGAAGCTTTCGCCGGGGGGTGAGCAGTTCTTC
CASSYSKLSPGGEQFF
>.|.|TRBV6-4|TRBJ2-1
TGTGCCAGCAGTGACTCGGCGGCTAGCTCCTACAATGAGCAGTTCTTC
CASSDSAASSYNEQFF
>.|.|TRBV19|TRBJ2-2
TGTGCCAGTAGTTCCCCAGGGGAACCCGGGGAGCTGTTTTTT
CASSSPGEPGELFF
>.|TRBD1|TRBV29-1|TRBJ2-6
TGCAGCGTTGAAGGACAGGGCACTGGGGCCAACGTCCTGACTTTC
CSVEGQGTGANVLTF
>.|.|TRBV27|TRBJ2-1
TGTGCCACGTCAGACAGCTCCAGCTCCTACAATGAGCAGTTCTTC
CATSDSSSSYNEQFF
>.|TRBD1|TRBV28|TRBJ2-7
TGTGCCAGCAGATTACAGGGGGCCGCCTACGAGCAGTACTTC
CASRLQGAAYEQYF
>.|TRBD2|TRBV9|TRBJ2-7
TGTGCCAGCAGCGCCGGTACCGGGACTAGCGGTCGGGAGCAGTACTTC
CASSAGTGTSGREQYF
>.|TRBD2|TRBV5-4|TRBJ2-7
TGTGCCAGCAGGGCCGGGACTAGCGGGTTCTACGAGCAGTACTTC
CASRAGTSGFYEQYF
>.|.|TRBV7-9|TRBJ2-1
TGTGCCAGCAGCTTCCATAGACAGACATCCTCCTACAATGAGCAGTTCTTC
CASSFHRQTSSYNEQFF
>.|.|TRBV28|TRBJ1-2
TGTGCCAGCAGACGTTTGAGGGCTGGCTACACCTTC
CASRRLRAGYTF
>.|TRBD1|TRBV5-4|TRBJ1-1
TGTGCCAGCAGCTTGATCCCCAGGGGGGACACTGAAGCTTTCTTT
CASSLIPRGDTEAFF
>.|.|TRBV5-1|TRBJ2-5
TGCGCCAGCAGTGAGGGGAGCGGGCAAGAGACCCAGTACTTC
CASSEGSGQETQYF
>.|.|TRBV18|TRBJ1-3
TGTGCCAGCCGGGACACGTACTCTGGAAACACCATATATTTT
CASRDTYSGNTIYF
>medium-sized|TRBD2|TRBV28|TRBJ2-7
TGTGCCAGCAGATTACTAGCGGGAGGAACCTACGAGCAGTACTTC
CASRLLAGGTYEQYF
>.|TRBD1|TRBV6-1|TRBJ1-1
TGTGCCAGCAGTTCCGGGACAGGGAAAATCGGTGAAGCTTTCTTT
CASSSGTGKIGEAFF
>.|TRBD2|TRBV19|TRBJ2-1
TGTGCCAGTAGTACGTTAGCGGGTTACAATGAGCAGTTCTTC
CASSTLAGYNEQFF
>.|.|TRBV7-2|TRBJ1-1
TGTGCCAGCAGCTTAGCGGGGGCTGTGAACACTGAAGCTTTCTTT
CASSLAGAVNTEAFF
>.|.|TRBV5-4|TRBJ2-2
TGTGCCAGCAGCCAAGCCGAGGAGCTGTTTTTT
CASSQAEELFF
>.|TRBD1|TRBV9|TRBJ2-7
TGTGCCAGCAGCGTAGGGAGTCCAGGGGGCGCGGCGATCTACGAGCAGTACTTC
CASSVGSPGGAAIYEQYF
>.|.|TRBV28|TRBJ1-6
TGTGCCAGCAGGTCACAGGGCTCCTATAATTCACCCCTCCACTTT
CASRSQGSYNSPLHF
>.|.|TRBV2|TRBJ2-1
TGTGCCAGCAAGAATAGGGGACTCACTCCCTACAATGAGCAGTTCTTC
CASKNRGLTPYNEQFF
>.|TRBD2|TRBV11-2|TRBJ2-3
TGTGCCAGCAGCGACACTAGCGGGGGGTTTGATACGCAGTATTTT
CASSDTSGGFDTQYF
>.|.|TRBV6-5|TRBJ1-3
TGTGCCAGCAGTTTGGAGCTAGGAAACACCATATATTTT
CASSLELGNTIYF
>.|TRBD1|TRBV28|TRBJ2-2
TGTGCCAGTACTTCCGGGACAGGATCCGGCGGGGAGCTGTTTTTT
CASTSGTGSGGELFF
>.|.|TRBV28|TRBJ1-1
TGTGCCAGCAGTTCACCCACATTAACCGAGAACACTGAAGCTTTCTTT
CASSSPTLTENTEAFF
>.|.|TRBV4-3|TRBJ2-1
TGCGCCAGCAGCCAGCTTACCGGGACTCGAGACAATGAGCAGTTCTTC
CASSQLTGTRDNEQFF
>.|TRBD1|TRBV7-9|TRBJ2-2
TGTGCCAGCAGCTGGTGGGACAGGGCGAACACCGGGGAGCTGTTTTTT
CASSWWDRANTGELFF
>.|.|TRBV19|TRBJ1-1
TGTGCCAGTAGCTTCTCGGGGTGGGCTGAAGCTTTCTTT
CASSFSGWAEAFF
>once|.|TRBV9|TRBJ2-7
TGTGCCAGCAGCGTAGGGGCAGCTCACACTCAGGAGCAGTACTTC
CASSVGAAHTQEQYF
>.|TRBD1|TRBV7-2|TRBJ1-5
TGTGCCAGCAGCTTAGTGGGCAGGGGGTATCAGCCCCAGCATTTT
CASSLVGRGYQPQHF
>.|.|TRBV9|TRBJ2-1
TGTGCCAGCAGCGTAGCGGTCGCCGCCAATGAGCAGTTCTTC
CASSVAVAANEQFF
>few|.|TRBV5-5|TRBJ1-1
TGTGCCGCATCCCCCGAGCCCTCGAAAGAAGCTTTCTTT
CAASPEPSKEAFF
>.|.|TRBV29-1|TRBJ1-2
TGCAGCACCGGGGGGAAATGGTTTGGCTACACCTTC
CSTGGKWFGYTF
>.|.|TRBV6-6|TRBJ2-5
TGTGCCAGCACCCCCGCAGGGTCTGGAGAGACCCAGTACTTC
CASTPAGSGETQYF
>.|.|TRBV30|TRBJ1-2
TGTGCCTGGAGTGTGTTTTCGGGGGAGAACTATGGCTACACCTTC
CAWSVFSGENYGYTF
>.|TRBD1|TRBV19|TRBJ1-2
TGTGCCACCCAGGAACCGGGACAGTCTCGTTATGGCTACACCTTC
CATQEPGQSRYGYTF
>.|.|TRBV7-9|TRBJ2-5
TGTGCCAGCAGCTTAGTGAGGGGGCAAGAGACCCAGTACTTC
CASSLVRGQETQYF
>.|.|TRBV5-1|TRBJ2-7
TGCGCCAGCAGTGACAGTGACGAGCAGTACTTC
CASSDSDEQYF
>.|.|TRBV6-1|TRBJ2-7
TGTGCCAGCAGTGAAGCAGAGGGCTCAGTGTCCGAGCAGTACTTC
CASSEAEGSVSEQYF
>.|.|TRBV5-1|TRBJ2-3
TGCGCCAGCAGCTTATATCGAGAAACAGATACGCAGTATTTT
CASSLYRETDTQYF
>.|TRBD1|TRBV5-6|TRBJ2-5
TGTGCCAGCAGTGGTGACAGGGAGTGGGAGACCCAGTACTTC
CASSGDREWETQYF
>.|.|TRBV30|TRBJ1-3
TGTGCCTGGAAGGCAGGGATAAGCTCTGGAAACACCATATATTTT
CAWKAGISSGNTIYF
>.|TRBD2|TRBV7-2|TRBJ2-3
TGTGCCAGCAGCCATATCAGTAGCGGGAGTTGGGGCACAGATACGCAGTATTTT
CASSHISSGSWGTDTQYF
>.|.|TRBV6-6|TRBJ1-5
TGTGCCAGCAGTCGACAGTTCCCTAGCAATCAGCCCCAGCATTTT
CASSRQFPSNQPQHF
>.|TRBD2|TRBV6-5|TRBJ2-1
TGTGCCAGCAGCGGAGGACTAGCGGGAGCTAGTGAGCAGTTCTTC
CASSGGLAGASEQFF
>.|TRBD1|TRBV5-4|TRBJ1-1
TGTGCCAGCAGCTTAGGTTGGGGACAGGGAAACACTGAAGCTTTCTTT
CASSLGWGQGNTEAFF
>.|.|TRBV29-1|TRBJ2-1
TGCAGCCAGTACGACAGCAATGAGCAGTTCTTC
CSQYDSNEQFF
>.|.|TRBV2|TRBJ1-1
TGTGCCAGTGTCCTCTCGCGGGGGGCGTCGGGCACTGAAGCTTTCTTT
CASVLSRGASGTEAFF